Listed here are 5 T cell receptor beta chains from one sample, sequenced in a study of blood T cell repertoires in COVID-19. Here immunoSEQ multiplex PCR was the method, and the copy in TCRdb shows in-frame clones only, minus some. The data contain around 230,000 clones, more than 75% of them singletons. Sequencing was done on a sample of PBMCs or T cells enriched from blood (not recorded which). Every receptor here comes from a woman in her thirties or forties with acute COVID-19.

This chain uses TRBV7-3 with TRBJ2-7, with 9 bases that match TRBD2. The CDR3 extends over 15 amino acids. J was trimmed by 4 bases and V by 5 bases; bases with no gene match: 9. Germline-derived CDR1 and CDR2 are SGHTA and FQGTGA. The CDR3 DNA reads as TGTGCCAGCAGCAAACAACCGGGACTAGCTTACGAGCAGTACTTC. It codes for CASSKQPGLAYEQYF.

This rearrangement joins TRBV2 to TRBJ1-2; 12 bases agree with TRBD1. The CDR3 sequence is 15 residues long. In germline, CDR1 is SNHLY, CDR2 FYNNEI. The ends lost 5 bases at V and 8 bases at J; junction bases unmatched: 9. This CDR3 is CASSLPGQGARGYTF. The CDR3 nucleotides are TGTGCCAGCAGTCTCCCGGGACAGGGGGCAAGGGGCTACACCTTC. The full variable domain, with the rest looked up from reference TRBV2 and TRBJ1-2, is EPEVTQTPSHQVTQMGQEVILRCVPISNHLYFYWYRQILGQKVEFLVSFYNNEISEKSEIFDDQFSVERPDGSNFTLKIRSTKLEDSAMYFCASSLPGQGARGYTFGSGTRLTVV.

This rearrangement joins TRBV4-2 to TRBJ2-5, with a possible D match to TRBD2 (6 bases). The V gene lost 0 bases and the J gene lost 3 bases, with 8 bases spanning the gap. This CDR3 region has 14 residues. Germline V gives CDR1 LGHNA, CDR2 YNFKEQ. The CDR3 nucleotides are TGTGCCAGCAGCCAAGAACTAGCCGAAGAGACCCAGTACTTC. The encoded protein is CASSQELAEETQYF.

The CDR3 nucleotides read TGCGCCAGCAGCTTGGGCCTAGCGGGACTCAAAACAGATACGCAGTATTTT. Translating gives CASSLGLAGLKTDTQYF. This chain uses TRBV5-1 with TRBJ2-3; TRBD2 agrees at 9 bases. The CDR3 has 17 residues. With 0 bases clipped from V and 3 bases from J, the junction kept 8 bases outside the gene matches. CDR1 is SGHRS and CDR2 is YFSETQ in the germline V gene.

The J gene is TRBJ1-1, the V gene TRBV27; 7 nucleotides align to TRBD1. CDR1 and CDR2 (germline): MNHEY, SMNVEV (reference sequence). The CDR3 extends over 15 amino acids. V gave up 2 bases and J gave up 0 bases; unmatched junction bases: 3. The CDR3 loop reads CASSLGQELNTEAFF. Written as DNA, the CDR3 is TGTGCCAGCAGTTTAGGACAGGAGTTGAACACTGAAGCTTTCTTT.